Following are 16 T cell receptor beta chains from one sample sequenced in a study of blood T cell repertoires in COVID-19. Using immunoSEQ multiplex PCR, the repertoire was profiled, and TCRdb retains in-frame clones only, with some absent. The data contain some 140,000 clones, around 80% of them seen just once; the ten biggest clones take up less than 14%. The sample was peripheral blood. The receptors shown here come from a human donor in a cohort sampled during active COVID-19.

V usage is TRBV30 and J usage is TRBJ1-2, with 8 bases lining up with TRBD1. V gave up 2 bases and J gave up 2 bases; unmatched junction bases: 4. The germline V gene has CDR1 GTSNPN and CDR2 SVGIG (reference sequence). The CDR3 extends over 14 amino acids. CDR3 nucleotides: TGTGCCTGGAGTCCCGGACAGGGAAACTATGGCTACACCTTC. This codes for CAWSPGQGNYGYTF.

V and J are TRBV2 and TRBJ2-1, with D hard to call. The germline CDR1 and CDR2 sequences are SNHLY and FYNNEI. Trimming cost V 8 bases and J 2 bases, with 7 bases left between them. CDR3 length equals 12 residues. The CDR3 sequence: CASGIPYNEQFF. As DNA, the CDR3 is TGTGCCAGCGGCATACCCTACAATGAGCAGTTCTTC.

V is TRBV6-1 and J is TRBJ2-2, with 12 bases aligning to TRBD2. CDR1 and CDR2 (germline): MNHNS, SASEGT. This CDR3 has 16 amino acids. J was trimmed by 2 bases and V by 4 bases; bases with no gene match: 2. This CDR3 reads CASSGLAGENTGELFF. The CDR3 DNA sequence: TGTGCCAGCAGTGGACTAGCGGGGGAAAACACCGGGGAGCTGTTTTTT.

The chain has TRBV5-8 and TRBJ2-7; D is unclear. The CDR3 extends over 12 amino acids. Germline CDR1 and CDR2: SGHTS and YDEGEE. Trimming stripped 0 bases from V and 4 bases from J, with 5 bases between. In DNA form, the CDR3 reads TGTGCCAGCAGCTTGGCAGCGTACGAGCAGTACTTC. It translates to CASSLAAYEQYF. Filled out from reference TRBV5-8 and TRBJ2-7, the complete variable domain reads EAGVTQSPTHLIKTRGQQATLRCSPISGHTSVYWYQQALGLGLQFLLWYDEGEERNRGNFPPRFSGRQFPNYSSELNVNALELEDSALYLCASSLAAYEQYFGPGTRLTVT.

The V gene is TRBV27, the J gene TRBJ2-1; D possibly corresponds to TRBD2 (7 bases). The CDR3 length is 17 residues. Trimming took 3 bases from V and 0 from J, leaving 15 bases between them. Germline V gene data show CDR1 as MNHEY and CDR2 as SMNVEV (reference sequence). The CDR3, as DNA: TGTGCCAGCAGTTTGGTGGGGGGGGCGGCCTCCTACAATGAGCAGTTCTTC. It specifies CASSLVGGAASYNEQFF.

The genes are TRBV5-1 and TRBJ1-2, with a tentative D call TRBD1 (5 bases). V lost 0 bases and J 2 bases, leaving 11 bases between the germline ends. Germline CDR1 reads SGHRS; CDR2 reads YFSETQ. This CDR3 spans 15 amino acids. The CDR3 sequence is CASSLDGGLNYGYTF. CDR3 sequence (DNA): TGCGCCAGCAGCTTGGACGGGGGTTTGAACTATGGCTACACCTTC.

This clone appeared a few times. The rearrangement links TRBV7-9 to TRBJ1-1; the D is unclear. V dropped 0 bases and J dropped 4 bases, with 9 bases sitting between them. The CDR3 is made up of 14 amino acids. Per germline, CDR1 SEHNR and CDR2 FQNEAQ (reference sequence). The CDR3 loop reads CASSLAQTGTEAFF. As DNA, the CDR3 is TGTGCCAGCAGCTTAGCGCAAACTGGCACTGAAGCTTTCTTT.

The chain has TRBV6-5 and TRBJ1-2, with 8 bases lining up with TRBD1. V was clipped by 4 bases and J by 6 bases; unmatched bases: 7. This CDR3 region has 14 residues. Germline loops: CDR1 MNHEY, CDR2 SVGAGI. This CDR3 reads CASSSQRTGHGYTF. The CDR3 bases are TGTGCCAGCAGTTCCCAGAGGACAGGGCATGGCTACACCTTC.

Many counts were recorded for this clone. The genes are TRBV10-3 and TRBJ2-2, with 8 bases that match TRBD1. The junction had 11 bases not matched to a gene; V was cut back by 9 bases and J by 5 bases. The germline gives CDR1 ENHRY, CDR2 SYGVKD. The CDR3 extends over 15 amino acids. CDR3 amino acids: CAIGPRTGFTGELFF. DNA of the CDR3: TGTGCCATAGGGCCCAGGACAGGGTTTACCGGGGAGCTGTTTTTT.

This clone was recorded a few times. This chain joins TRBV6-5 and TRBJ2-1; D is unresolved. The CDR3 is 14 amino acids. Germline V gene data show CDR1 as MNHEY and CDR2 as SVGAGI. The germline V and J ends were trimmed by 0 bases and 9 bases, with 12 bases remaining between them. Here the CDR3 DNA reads TGTGCCAGCAGTTACTCGGCAGGAAGAAGTGAGCAGTTCTTC. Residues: CASSYSAGRSEQFF.

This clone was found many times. CDR3: CASSPGSGGAPEQYF. The CDR3 bases are TGTGCCAGCTCACCGGGAAGCGGGGGGGCGCCCGAGCAGTACTTC. The chain employs TRBV18 and TRBJ2-7, with 10 bases matching TRBD2. The junction had 8 bases not matched to a gene; V was cut back by 3 bases and J by 6 bases. The length of the CDR3 is 15 residues. Germline CDR1 and CDR2: KGHSH and LQKENI.

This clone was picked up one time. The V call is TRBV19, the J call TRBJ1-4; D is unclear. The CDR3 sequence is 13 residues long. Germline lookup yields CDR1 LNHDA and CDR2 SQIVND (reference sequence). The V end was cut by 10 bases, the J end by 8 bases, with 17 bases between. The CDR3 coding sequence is TGTGCCACCCAGTCGGGAGAGAGCGAAAAACTGTTTTTT. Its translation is CATQSGESEKLFF.

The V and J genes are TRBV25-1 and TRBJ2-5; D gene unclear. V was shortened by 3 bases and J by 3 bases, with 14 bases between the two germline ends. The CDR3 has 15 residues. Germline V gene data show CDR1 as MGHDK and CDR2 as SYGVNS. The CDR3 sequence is CASSEGTSTKETQYF. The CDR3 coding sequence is TGTGCCAGCAGTGAGGGCACCTCAACCAAAGAGACCCAGTACTTC.

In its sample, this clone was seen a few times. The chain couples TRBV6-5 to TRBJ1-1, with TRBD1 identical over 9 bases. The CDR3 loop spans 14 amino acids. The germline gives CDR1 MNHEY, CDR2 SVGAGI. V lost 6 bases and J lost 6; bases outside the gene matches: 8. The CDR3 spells CASRRDRVLAEAFF. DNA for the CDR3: TGTGCCAGCAGAAGGGACAGGGTACTAGCTGAAGCTTTCTTT.

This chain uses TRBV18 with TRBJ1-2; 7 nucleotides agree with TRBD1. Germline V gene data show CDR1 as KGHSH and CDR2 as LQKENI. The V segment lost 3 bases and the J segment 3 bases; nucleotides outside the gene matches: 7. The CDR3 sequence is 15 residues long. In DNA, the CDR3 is TGTGCCAGCTCACCCGTCCCGACAGGGTACTATGGCTACACCTTC. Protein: CASSPVPTGYYGYTF.

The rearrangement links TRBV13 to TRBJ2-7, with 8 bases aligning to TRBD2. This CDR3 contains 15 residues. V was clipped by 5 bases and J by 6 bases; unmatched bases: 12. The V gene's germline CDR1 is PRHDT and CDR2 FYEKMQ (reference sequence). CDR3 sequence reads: CASSPAGGGEIEQYF. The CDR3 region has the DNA TGTGCCAGCAGCCCAGCCGGGGGGGGAGAAATCGAGCAGTACTTC. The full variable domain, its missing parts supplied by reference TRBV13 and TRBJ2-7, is AAGVIQSPRHLIKEKRETATLKCYPIPRHDTVYWYQQGPGQDPQFLISFYEKMQSDKGSIPDRFSAQQFSDYHSELNMSSLELGDSALYFCASSPAGGGEIEQYFGPGTRLTVT.